This T cell receptor (beta chain) is from a study of cytomegalovirus exposure and HLA in healthy donors. The study, taken as a whole, reports: In an earlier analysis, most TCR beta V segments were productive about 87% or about 30% of the time. 150 to 200 TCR beta chains were listed as cytomegalovirus-associated.

This clone was counted a few times. What it binds is not known. The PCR had 60 Vbeta and 13 Jbeta primers. Assay used: immunoSEQ multiplex PCR; TCRdb lists only in-frame clones, some missing. This table holds about 150,000 clones, over 8% found once. Sampled while nominally healthy, donors likely had unrecorded immune exposures. The CDR3 has 15 residues. Trimming took 2 bases from V and 7 from J, leaving 17 bases between them. The V gene's germline CDR1 is MNHEY and CDR2 SVGAGI. The sequencing input was PBMCs. The rearrangement uses TRBV6-5 and TRBJ1-2; the D gene is possibly TRBD1 (5 bases). This sequence originates from a male donor in good health and CMV-seronegative. The CDR3 DNA follows: TGTGCCAGCAGTTACCGGGGGACCCTAAGAAGTGGCTACACCTTC. This gives the protein CASSYRGTLRSGYTF.